Listed here are 24 T cell receptor beta chains from one sample, sequenced in a study of early T cells in non-severe SARS-CoV-2 infection. TCRdb analysed the 5' RACE reads with MiXCR anew, one entry per CDR3 protein. The sample yields approximately 69,000 distinct CDR3 sequences, around 11% seen once. Sequencing was performed on whole blood, taken at baseline. All receptors derive from an adult who was a healthcare worker with PCR-confirmed SARS-CoV-2 infection or an uninfected control (not recorded which).

In this sample, this clonotype turned up many times. This chain uses TRBV3-1 with TRBJ2-7, with D uncertain. CDR1 LGHDT and CDR2 YNNKEL come from the germline V gene (reference sequence). The ends were cut back, 0 bases at V and 3 bases at J, with 12 bases in the middle. The CDR3 covers 15 residues. CDR3 protein: CASSQDRAPDYEQYF. The CDR3 nucleotides read TGTGCCAGCAGCCAAGATCGGGCCCCTGACTACGAGCAGTACTTC.

V and J are TRBV19 and TRBJ2-1; 10 nucleotides agree with TRBD2. CDR1 and CDR2 from the germline V gene are LNHDA and SQIVND (reference sequence). J gave up 6 bases and V 7 bases, and 6 bases lay outside the gene matches. The CDR3 spans 14 residues. The CDR3 loop reads CASNLAGAPNEQFF. CDR3 DNA: TGTGCCAGTAACCTAGCGGGGGCTCCCAATGAGCAGTTCTTC.

This clonotype was recorded a few times. The rearrangement joins TRBV11-2 to TRBJ1-1, with 8 positions matching TRBD1. Germline V gives CDR1 SGHAT, CDR2 FQNNGV. The CDR3 length is 13 residues. Trimming removed 4 bases from V and 4 bases from J; junction bases left unmatched: 2. The CDR3: CASSSGGGTEAFF. CDR3 DNA sequence: TGTGCCAGCAGCTCAGGGGGCGGCACTGAAGCTTTCTTT.

At least ten counts were recorded for this clonotype. J is TRBJ1-1 and V is TRBV27, with no clear D. The germline V gene encodes CDR1 MNHEY and CDR2 SMNVEV (reference sequence). This CDR3 has 13 residues. Trimming took off 6 bases at V and 7 bases at J, with 15 bases between the two ends. The CDR3 reads CASRDRLLLEAFF. The CDR3 DNA follows: TGTGCCAGCAGGGACCGGCTCCTTCTTGAAGCTTTCTTT.

This chain uses TRBV7-9 with TRBJ2-1, with D perhaps TRBD2 (5 bases). V shed 5 bases and J shed 6 bases, with 20 bases lying between them. Germline CDR1 and CDR2: SEHNR and FQNEAQ (reference sequence). This CDR3 is 16 amino acids long. Here the CDR3 reads CASSPRVGDGVNEQFF. The CDR3 DNA is TGTGCCAGCAGCCCGAGGGTTGGCGACGGGGTCAATGAGCAGTTCTTC.

This clonotype has at least ten counts. The chain has TRBV7-2 and TRBJ2-7, with D possibly called TRBD1 or TRBD2 (5 bases each). Germline V gene lookup returns CDR1 SGHTA and CDR2 FQGNSA. The V end lost 4 bases, the J end lost 6 bases, and 13 bases lay between the germline ends. CDR3 size: 13 residues. CDR3 in amino acids: CASSSGPGREQYF. The CDR3, as DNA: TGTGCCAGCAGCTCAGGACCGGGGCGCGAGCAGTACTTC.

The rearrangement joins TRBV7-9 to TRBJ2-1; 7 positions agree with TRBD1. The germline V gene has CDR1 SEHNR and CDR2 FQNEAQ (reference sequence). The CDR3 sequence is 15 residues long. V lost 1 base to trimming and J lost 2 bases; unmatched junction nucleotides: 2. The CDR3 protein is CASSLVQGAYNEQFF. In DNA form, the CDR3 reads TGTGCCAGCAGCTTAGTGCAGGGGGCCTACAATGAGCAGTTCTTC.

In its sample, this clonotype was seen a few times. The genes are TRBV5-4 and TRBJ2-3; either TRBD1 or TRBD2 may fit D (5 bases each). The CDR3 consists of 16 residues. The germline V gene has CDR1 SGHNT and CDR2 YYREEE (reference sequence). V was clipped by 4 bases and J by 2 bases, with 17 bases between them. The CDR3 DNA reads as TGTGCCAGCAGCCGAGACCCCGGGACCTTCACAGATACGCAGTATTTT. Translated, it gives CASSRDPGTFTDTQYF. The full variable domain, its missing parts supplied by reference TRBV5-4 and TRBJ2-3, is ETGVTQSPTHLIKTRGQQVTLRCSSQSGHNTVSWYQQALGQGPQFIFQYYREEENGRGNFPPRFSGLQFPNYSSELNVNALELDDSALYLCASSRDPGTFTDTQYFGPGTRLTVL.

The chain couples TRBV11-2 to TRBJ2-7; 7 nucleotides match TRBD1. J gave up 1 base and V 5 bases, and 8 bases lay outside the gene matches. Germline CDR1 is SGHAT and CDR2 is FQNNGV. This CDR3 has 15 residues. CDR3: CASSISGTDSYEQYF. CDR3 nucleotide sequence: TGTGCCAGCAGCATTTCCGGGACAGATTCCTACGAGCAGTACTTC.

This clonotype was counted only a few times. The J gene is TRBJ2-1, the V gene TRBV4-2; 10 bases match TRBD1. Germline V gene sequence: CDR1 LGHNA, CDR2 YNFKEQ. This CDR3 spans 16 amino acids. The junction had 4 bases not matched to a gene; V was cut back by 3 bases and J by 2 bases. CDR3 sequence reads: CASSHPGTGAYNEQFF. The CDR3 bases are TGTGCCAGCAGCCACCCCGGGACAGGGGCCTACAATGAGCAGTTCTTC.

A word on this clonotype: Since a much larger clone is just one base distant, this may be a read error. No conserved phenylalanine or tryptophan is present at the end of the CDR3, so a read error is the likely explanation. The chain combines TRBV7-3 with TRBJ2-2, with a weak D call TRBD2 (5 bases). This CDR3 comprises 14 residues. Germline V gene data show CDR1 as SGHTA and CDR2 as FQGTGA. V lost 2 bases, J lost 6 bases, and 10 bases lay in between. Written as DNA, the CDR3 is TGTGCCAGCAGCTTATCTTGGACTTCCGGGGAGCTGTTTCTT. Protein sequence: CASSLSWTSGELFL.

Comments on this clonotype: An end of the junction does not agree with germline; a read error may underlie this. The rearrangement uses TRBV20-1 and TRBJ2-1; D possibly corresponds to TRBD2 (5 bases). Germline values: CDR1 DFQATT, CDR2 SNEGSKA (reference sequence). This CDR3 region has 13 residues. The chain's CDR3 is CSAREEIYNEPFF. In nucleotides, the CDR3 is TGCAGTGCTAGGGAGGAAATTTACAATGAGCCGTTCTTC.

A few counts support this clonotype. The V and J genes are TRBV14 and TRBJ1-4; no definite D call. The CDR3 sequence is 10 residues long. CDR1 and CDR2 (germline): SGHDN, FVKESK. V gave up 10 bases and J gave up 8 bases, with 8 bases separating them. In DNA, the CDR3 is TGTGCCATGGAACAGGAAAAACTGTTTTTT. Amino acid sequence: CAMEQEKLFF.

The CDR3 nucleotides read TGTGCCAGCACCCCCGAAGCGCCTGGGGGCTACACCTTC. Its translation: CASTPEAPGGYTF. The chain links TRBV28 to TRBJ1-2; D not resolved. The CDR3 length is 13 residues. V dropped 7 bases and J dropped 8 bases, with 17 bases sitting between them. From germline, CDR1 is MDHEN and CDR2 SYDVKM.

V is TRBV4-2 and J is TRBJ2-3; 10 positions agree with TRBD2. The CDR3 has 19 residues. Per germline, CDR1 LGHNA and CDR2 YNFKEQ. Trimming at V came to 1 base and at J to 0 bases, leaving 10 bases not matched to a gene. The CDR3 nucleotides are TGTGCCAGCAGCCAAGCCGGCCGTAGCGGGGGGCCTAGCACAGATACGCAGTATTTT. Translated, it gives CASSQAGRSGGPSTDTQYF.

This clonotype was observed at least ten times. The gene calls are TRBV28 and TRBJ2-1; TRBD1 or TRBD2 may be the D gene (5 bases each). Trimming stripped 5 bases from V and 3 bases from J, with 14 bases between. The CDR3 consists of 15 residues. Per the germline V gene, CDR1 is MDHEN and CDR2 is SYDVKM. CDR3 DNA sequence: TGTGCCAGCAGTGGGGACGAGAGCCTCTACAATGAGCAGTTCTTC. Its translation is CASSGDESLYNEQFF.

The chain recombines TRBV4-1 with TRBJ1-6; D gene ambiguous. Trimming took off 0 bases at V and 10 bases at J, with 19 bases between the two ends. Germline V gene sequence: CDR1 MGHRA, CDR2 YSYEKL. The CDR3 sequence is 17 residues long. The DNA for the CDR3 is TGCGCCAGCAGCCAAGAAAGGGTCCAACTCGTAGGGTCACCCCTCCACTTT. Translation gives CASSQERVQLVGSPLHF.

V usage is TRBV2 and J usage is TRBJ1-6, with no clear D. The CDR3 is 13 residues long. The germline V and J ends were trimmed by 7 bases and 0 bases, with 4 bases remaining between them. Germline V lookup: CDR1 SNHLY, CDR2 FYNNEI. The CDR3 region is CASKDSYNSPLHF. The CDR3 nucleotides are TGTGCCAGCAAGGACTCCTATAATTCACCCCTCCACTTT. Full variable domain (rest looked up from reference TRBV2 and TRBJ1-6): EPEVTQTPSHQVTQMGQEVILRCVPISNHLYFYWYRQILGQKVEFLVSFYNNEISEKSEIFDDQFSVERPDGSNFTLKIRSTKLEDSAMYFCASKDSYNSPLHFGNGTRLTVT.

This clonotype showed up many times. The V call is TRBV20-1, the J call TRBJ2-7, with TRBD1 matching over 9 bases. Germline V gene sequence: CDR1 DFQATT, CDR2 SNEGSKA (reference sequence). The length of the CDR3 is 15 residues. V lost 3 bases, J lost 0 bases, and 6 bases stayed unmatched. This chain's CDR3 is CSASAGQGSSYEQYF. Here the CDR3 DNA reads TGCAGTGCTAGTGCCGGACAGGGGAGCTCCTACGAGCAGTACTTC.

In this sample, this clonotype turned up a few times. V gene TRBV11-2 combines with J gene TRBJ2-5; D is possibly TRBD1 (5 bases). This CDR3 has 17 amino acids. V was trimmed by 4 bases and J by 0 bases, leaving 18 bases between them. In germline, CDR1 is SGHAT, CDR2 FQNNGV. The CDR3 nucleotides are TGTGCCAGCAGCTCTACTTCTCTGGGGCGGTACCAAGAGACCCAGTACTTC. Residues: CASSSTSLGRYQETQYF. Combining the CDR3 with reference TRBV11-2 and TRBJ2-5 gives the whole variable domain EAGVAQSPRYKIIEKRQSVAFWCNPISGHATLYWYQQILGQGPKLLIQFQNNGVVDDSQLPKDRFSAERLKGVDSTLKIQPAKLEDSAVYLCASSSTSLGRYQETQYFGPGTRLLVL.

Many counts were recorded for this clonotype. The chain combines TRBV28 with TRBJ2-7, with 8 bases matching TRBD1. The CDR3 contains 15 residues. Per germline, CDR1 MDHEN and CDR2 SYDVKM. The V and J ends lost 5 bases and 3 bases, in that order; junction bases with no gene match: 9. Here the CDR3 DNA reads TGTGCCAGCAGTGGGGCCGGGACAGGAAACTACGAGCAGTACTTC. Its protein is CASSGAGTGNYEQYF. Using reference TRBV28 and TRBJ2-7 for the parts outside the CDR3, the full variable domain is DVKVTQSSRYLVKRTGEKVFLECVQDMDHENMFWYRQDPGLGLRLIYFSYDVKMKEKGDIPEGYSVSREKKERFSLILESASTNQTSMYLCASSGAGTGNYEQYFGPGTRLTVT.

This clonotype has more than one count but fewer than ten. The chain recombines TRBV12-3 or TRBV12-4 with TRBJ2-7; tentative D call: TRBD1 (6 bases). The V gene lost 3 bases and the J gene lost 1 base, with 13 bases spanning the gap. The CDR3 extends over 15 amino acids. CDR3 protein: CASSFGGDISYEQYF. The CDR3, as DNA: TGTGCCAGCAGTTTTGGGGGCGATATTTCCTACGAGCAGTACTTC.

This clonotype was recorded a few times. The chain employs TRBV29-1 and TRBJ1-1; D is possibly TRBD1 (6 bases). The CDR3 spans 12 residues. Germline-derived CDR1 and CDR2 are SQVTM and ANQGSEA. V lost 7 bases, J lost 4 bases, and 13 bases lay in between. Here the CDR3 reads CSARDMATEAFF. The CDR3 nucleotides are TGCAGCGCCCGGGACATGGCCACTGAAGCTTTCTTT.

The rearrangement uses TRBV11-2 and TRBJ2-3; 12 bases are shared with TRBD2. The germline V gene has CDR1 SGHAT and CDR2 FQNNGV. The CDR3 is 15 amino acids. The V segment lost 3 bases and the J segment 5 bases; nucleotides outside the gene matches: 3. The CDR3 spells CASSFLAGGQDTQYF. The CDR3 bases are TGTGCCAGCAGCTTCCTAGCGGGGGGGCAAGATACGCAGTATTTT.